A single sample gave rise to the 10 T cell receptor beta chains below, sequenced in a study of T cell responses to AZD1222 COVID-19 vaccine (dated by TCRdb to the early 2020s). This sample's time point label indicates: about 28 days (+/-7) after the second vaccine dose. Library preparation employed the immunoSEQ multiplex PCR assay. The clones in this table, taken by TCRdb from immuneACCESS, are in-frame only. Not every clone is retained; where verified, under half of the shortfall comes from an unresolved V gene, and the cause of the rest is unknown. The sample includes roughly 170,000 clones, with roughly 94% observed a single time. The ten largest make up about 1.5% of the sample. The input for sequencing was peripheral blood, taken 28 days after the second AZD1222 dose. Receptors originate from an adult who received the AZD1222 COVID-19 vaccine.

This rearrangement joins TRBV5-6 to TRBJ2-1, with 9 bases that match TRBD1. The CDR3 is 14 residues long. With 7 bases clipped from V and 3 bases from J, the junction kept 5 bases outside the gene matches. Germline CDR1 and CDR2: SGHDT and YYEEEE. CDR3 coding DNA: TGTGCCAGCCATGGGACAGGGTTCTACAATGAGCAGTTCTTC. Its translation: CASHGTGFYNEQFF.

This rearrangement joins TRBV7-2 to TRBJ1-4; a possible D gene is TRBD1 (5 bases). The CDR3 runs 15 residues. V gave up 0 bases and J gave up 7 bases, with 12 bases separating them. Per the germline V gene, CDR1 is SGHTA and CDR2 is FQGNSA. This CDR3 is CASSLAGQGSEKLFF. CDR3 nucleotides: TGTGCCAGCAGCTTAGCGGGTCAGGGAAGTGAAAAACTGTTTTTT.

V is TRBV12-5 and J is TRBJ2-5; 7 nucleotides agree with TRBD1. The junction had 19 bases not matched to a gene; V was cut back by 2 bases and J by 4 bases. Germline V lookup: CDR1 LGHNT, CDR2 FRNRAP. This CDR3 is 19 amino acids long. In nucleotides, the CDR3 is TGTGCTAGTGGTTTGTCACTAGACAGGGCCGAAGGTCGGGGAGAGACCCAGTACTTC. Encoded protein: CASGLSLDRAEGRGETQYF.

The chain uses TRBV6-5 and TRBJ1-1; D remains ambiguous. The germline V and J ends were trimmed by 5 bases and 1 base, with 11 bases remaining between them. Looked up from germline, CDR1 is MNHEY and CDR2 is SVGAGI. The CDR3 has 14 residues. CDR3 loop: CASSRYTGNTEAFF. Here the CDR3 DNA reads TGTGCCAGCAGTCGCTATACGGGGAACACTGAAGCTTTCTTT.

The genes are TRBV10-2 and TRBJ1-1, with a weak D call TRBD1 (5 bases). Germline CDR1 is WSHSY and CDR2 is SAAADI. The CDR3 is made up of 13 amino acids. V gave up 6 bases and J gave up 5 bases, with 13 bases separating them. The CDR3 protein is CASRTSGVTEAFF. Here the CDR3 DNA reads TGCGCCAGCAGGACTTCGGGGGTAACTGAAGCTTTCTTT.

The chain uses TRBV24-1 and TRBJ2-2; the match to TRBD2 covers 7 bases. The CDR3 runs to 17 residues. With V trimmed by 4 bases and J by 8 bases, 15 bases remained unmatched. From germline, CDR1 is KGHDR and CDR2 SFDVKD. The CDR3 region has the DNA TGTGCCACCAGTGACCCTGGGACTACACGATCGGGAGGGGAGCTGTTTTTT. Translating it yields CATSDPGTTRSGGELFF.

The chain has TRBV28 and TRBJ2-7, with TRBD1 as a possible D gene (5 bases). The V gene lost 5 bases and the J gene lost 3 bases, with 8 bases spanning the gap. The CDR3 runs 12 residues. Germline-derived CDR1 and CDR2 are MDHEN and SYDVKM. The CDR3 region is CASSRDSYEQYF. The CDR3 DNA reads TGTGCCAGCAGTCGCGACAGCTACGAGCAGTACTTC.

This clone was recorded a few times. The rearrangement links TRBV2 to TRBJ1-6; D is unresolved. Germline V lookup: CDR1 SNHLY, CDR2 FYNNEI. There are 14 residues in the CDR3. The V gene lost 2 bases and the J gene lost 8 bases, with 10 bases spanning the gap. The CDR3 protein is CASSENREHSPLHF. The CDR3 coding sequence is TGTGCCAGCAGTGAAAATCGGGAGCATTCACCCCTCCACTTT.

This clone has only a few counts. This chain links TRBV5-1 with TRBJ2-5; no definite D call. Germline CDR1 SGHRS, CDR2 YFSETQ. This CDR3 has 14 amino acids. V lost 4 bases to trimming and J lost 3 bases, with 13 bases between them. The CDR3, as DNA: TGCGCCAGCAGCCTGGACCGTCCGGAAGAGACCCAGTACTTC. This translates into CASSLDRPEETQYF. The variable domain in full, completed from reference TRBV5-1 and TRBJ2-5, reads KAGVTQTPRYLIKTRGQQVTLSCSPISGHRSVSWYQQTPGQGLQFLFEYFSETQRNKGNFPGRFSGRQFSNSRSEMNVSTLELGDSALYLCASSLDRPEETQYFGPGTRLLVL.

This chain links TRBV10-3 with TRBJ1-1; D is possibly TRBD1 (5 bases). Looked up from germline, CDR1 is ENHRY and CDR2 is SYGVKD. Trimming removed 3 bases from V and 1 base from J, with 9 bases in between. The CDR3 has 14 residues. The CDR3 reads CAISEEGRNTEAFF. The DNA for the CDR3 is TGTGCCATCAGTGAAGAGGGGAGGAACACTGAAGCTTTCTTT.